These 2 T cell receptor beta chains were sequenced from one sample in a study of technical replicates of blood from a handful of donors. The repertoire was sequenced with immunoSEQ multiplex PCR; TCRdb's copy has only in-frame clones and lacks some. The data hold under 80,000 clones, with 85% to 95% observed a single time. Input material: T cells isolated from PBMCs. Receptors were obtained from a human donor in good health.

This chain links TRBV28 with TRBJ2-1, with 9 positions matching TRBD2. Germline V lookup: CDR1 MDHEN, CDR2 SYDVKM. V lost 7 bases, J lost 6 bases, and 10 bases stayed unmatched. CDR3 length: 15 residues. The CDR3 DNA follows: TGTGCCAGCACCCCTACTAGCGGGTCTGTCAATGAGCAGTTCTTC. Translating it yields CASTPTSGSVNEQFF.

The rearrangement links TRBV11-3 to TRBJ2-1; D remains ambiguous. Germline V gene data show CDR1 as SGHNT and CDR2 as YENEEA. The V gene lost 4 bases and the J gene lost 2 bases, with 9 bases spanning the gap. The CDR3 consists of 14 residues. The CDR3 spells CASSSPTTYNEQFF. The CDR3 region has the DNA TGTGCCAGCAGCTCCCCCACAACCTACAATGAGCAGTTCTTC.